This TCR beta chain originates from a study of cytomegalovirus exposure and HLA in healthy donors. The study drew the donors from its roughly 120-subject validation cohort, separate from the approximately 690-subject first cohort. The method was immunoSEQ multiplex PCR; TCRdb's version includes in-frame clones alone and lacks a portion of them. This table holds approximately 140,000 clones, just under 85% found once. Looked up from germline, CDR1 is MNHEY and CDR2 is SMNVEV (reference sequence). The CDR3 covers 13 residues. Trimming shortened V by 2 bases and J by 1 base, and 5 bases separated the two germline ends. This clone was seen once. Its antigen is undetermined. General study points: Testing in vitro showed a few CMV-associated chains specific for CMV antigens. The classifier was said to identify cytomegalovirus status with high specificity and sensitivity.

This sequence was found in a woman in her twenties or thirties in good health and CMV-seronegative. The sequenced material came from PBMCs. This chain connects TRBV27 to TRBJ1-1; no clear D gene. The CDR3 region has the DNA TGTGCCAGCAGTTTAATAGAGAACACTGAAGCTTTCTTT. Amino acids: CASSLIENTEAFF.